Below, 26 T cell receptor beta chains from the same sample are listed, as sequenced in a study of lymphopenia after photon versus proton radiotherapy. The protocol was immunoSEQ multiplex PCR, while the TCRdb copy is restricted to in-frame clones and leaves out a portion. The sample carries roughly 30,000 clones, roughly 86% recorded once. Sequencing was performed on peripheral blood, taken from a patient treated with proton-based radiotherapy. These receptors were obtained from an older woman with cholangiocarcinoma. Some clones in this sample may be carry-over from other donors' samples.

The chain couples TRBV18 to TRBJ2-4; no clear D gene. CDR1 is KGHSH, CDR2 LQKENI, per germline. CDR3 size: 13 residues. Trimming removed 6 bases from V and 2 bases from J, with 8 bases in between. CDR3 in DNA: TGTGCCAGCTCCCCGAGTACCAAAAACATTCAGTACTTC. Residues: CASSPSTKNIQYF.

V usage is TRBV5-5 and J usage is TRBJ2-7; 10 bases agree with TRBD2. The CDR3 loop spans 15 amino acids. The germline V gene encodes CDR1 SGHKS and CDR2 YYEKEE (reference sequence). V dropped 4 bases and J dropped 3; count of bases not matched to a gene: 7. For the CDR3, the DNA is TGTGCCAGCAGCCGGGGGCTAGCGGGAGACTACGAGCAGTACTTC. Residues: CASSRGLAGDYEQYF.

The V gene is TRBV5-1, the J gene TRBJ1-2, with 9 bases that match TRBD1. There are 13 residues in the CDR3. Looked up from germline, CDR1 is SGHRS and CDR2 is YFSETQ. Trimming at V came to 4 bases and at J to 8 bases, leaving 6 bases not matched to a gene. CDR3 residues: CASSPGQGAGYTF. Written as DNA, the CDR3 is TGCGCCAGCAGCCCGGGACAGGGAGCGGGCTACACCTTC.

The chain combines TRBV5-1 with TRBJ1-3, with no clear D. Germline V lookup: CDR1 SGHRS, CDR2 YFSETQ. V was clipped by 0 bases and J by 3 bases, with 4 bases between them. The length of the CDR3 is 13 residues. The CDR3 region is CASSLGIGNTIYF. The CDR3 bases are TGCGCCAGCAGCTTGGGGATTGGAAACACCATATATTTT. The full variable domain, its missing parts supplied by reference TRBV5-1 and TRBJ1-3, is KAGVTQTPRYLIKTRGQQVTLSCSPISGHRSVSWYQQTPGQGLQFLFEYFSETQRNKGNFPGRFSGRQFSNSRSEMNVSTLELGDSALYLCASSLGIGNTIYFGEGSWLTVV.

This clone has more than one count but fewer than ten. The chain has TRBV11-3 and TRBJ2-1; D is uncertain. Germline V gene sequence: CDR1 SGHNT, CDR2 YENEEA. The CDR3 runs 11 residues. Trimming took off 4 bases at V and 9 bases at J, with 7 bases between the two ends. The CDR3 nucleotides are TGTGCCAGCAGCTCCAAAAGTGAGCAGTTCTTC. This sequence encodes CASSSKSEQFF.

CDR3 in amino acids: CASTSAGAGKNIQYF. CDR3 sequence (DNA): TGTGCCAGCACCTCCGCGGGGGCAGGCAAAAACATTCAGTACTTC. The chain employs TRBV27 and TRBJ2-4; D may be TRBD2 (7 bases). Trimming shortened V by 7 bases and J by 3 bases, and 16 bases separated the two germline ends. CDR1 and CDR2 from the germline V gene are MNHEY and SMNVEV (reference sequence). The CDR3 loop spans 15 amino acids.

The chain recombines TRBV11-1 with TRBJ2-2, with TRBD2 matching 8 bases. CDR3 size: 16 residues. Germline values: CDR1 SGHAT, CDR2 FQDESV (reference sequence). V lost 6 bases, J lost 3 bases, and 9 bases stayed unmatched. The DNA for the CDR3 is TGTGCCAGCAGGAGCGGGGGCCCTATCTACACCGGGGAGCTGTTTTTT. This codes for CASRSGGPIYTGELFF.

This clone showed up just once. The V gene is TRBV27, the J gene TRBJ2-5; D ambiguous. CDR3 length: 13 residues. CDR1 is MNHEY and CDR2 is SMNVEV in the germline V gene (reference sequence). V lost 6 bases, J lost 5 bases, and 13 bases lay in between. The CDR3 DNA is TGTGCCAGCAGCTTGAGGCGGTTCGAGACCCAGTACTTC. This gives the protein CASSLRRFETQYF.

The CDR3 loop is CASSHGAGGTEAFF. The DNA of the CDR3 is TGTGCCAGCTCCCATGGGGCGGGAGGCACTGAAGCTTTCTTT. The chain joins TRBV18 to TRBJ1-1, with a possible D match to TRBD1 (5 bases). Trimming pared 6 bases from V and 4 bases from J, leaving 15 bases between. The CDR3 runs to 14 residues. Germline CDR1 is KGHSH and CDR2 is LQKENI.

This rearrangement joins TRBV7-2 to TRBJ2-1; 10 bases line up with TRBD2. Losses at the gene ends were 3 bases for V and 4 bases for J; bases not matched to a gene: 3. There are 15 residues in the CDR3. The V gene's germline CDR1 is SGHTA and CDR2 FQGNSA. As DNA, the CDR3 is TGTGCCAGCAGCTTGGGGACTAGCGCATACAATGAGCAGTTCTTC. This codes for CASSLGTSAYNEQFF.

The chain couples TRBV2 to TRBJ1-2; the match to TRBD1 covers 8 bases. CDR1 is SNHLY and CDR2 is FYNNEI in the germline V gene. The V gene end was trimmed by 2 bases and the J gene end by 2 bases; junction bases not matched to a gene: 4. The CDR3 has 15 residues. The CDR3 is CASSEWTGRNYGYTF. The CDR3 region has the DNA TGTGCCAGCAGTGAATGGACAGGGAGGAACTATGGCTACACCTTC. The variable domain in full, completed from reference TRBV2 and TRBJ1-2, reads EPEVTQTPSHQVTQMGQEVILRCVPISNHLYFYWYRQILGQKVEFLVSFYNNEISEKSEIFDDQFSVERPDGSNFTLKIRSTKLEDSAMYFCASSEWTGRNYGYTFGSGTRLTVV.

This clone was seen once. V is TRBV5-1 and J is TRBJ1-2, with D hard to call. CDR3 size: 14 residues. From germline, CDR1 is SGHRS and CDR2 YFSETQ. Trimming took 3 bases from V and 0 from J, leaving 9 bases between them. The CDR3 region has the DNA TGCGCCAGCAGCTCCACGGATGCTAACTATGGCTACACCTTC. It codes for CASSSTDANYGYTF.

The chain joins TRBV5-6 to TRBJ2-4; 7 nucleotides agree with TRBD2. V gave up 6 bases and J gave up 3 bases; unmatched junction bases: 15. Germline-derived CDR1 and CDR2 are SGHDT and YYEEEE. This CDR3 has 17 residues. CDR3 protein: CASTYFAGARVKNIQYF. In DNA, the CDR3 is TGTGCCAGCACCTACTTCGCGGGAGCGAGGGTCAAAAACATTCAGTACTTC.

The genes are TRBV9 and TRBJ2-1; 9 bases line up with TRBD2. Looked up from germline, CDR1 is SGDLS and CDR2 is YYNGEE. Trimming cost V 5 bases and J 6 bases; bases outside gene matches: 9. CDR3 length: 15 residues. The CDR3 DNA follows: TGTGCCAGCAGACCAACGGGACTAGCTATCAATGAGCAGTTCTTC. Its protein is CASRPTGLAINEQFF.

The chain carries TRBV15 and TRBJ2-7; a weak D match, TRBD2 (6 bases). V was pared by 0 bases and J by 5 bases, with 11 bases between. Germline V gene lookup returns CDR1 LNHNV and CDR2 YYDKDF (reference sequence). CDR3 length: 14 residues. This chain's CDR3 is CATSRDRAGNEQYF. The CDR3 region has the DNA TGTGCCACCAGCAGAGATAGGGCGGGGAACGAGCAGTACTTC.

On this clone itself: This specimen includes other DNA sequences encoding the same CDR3. The chain is built from TRBV11-2 and TRBJ2-5; maybe TRBD2 (5 bases). Germline loops: CDR1 SGHAT, CDR2 FQNNGV. The CDR3 consists of 14 residues. Trimming took 2 bases from V and 5 from J, leaving 12 bases between them. CDR3 nucleotides: TGTGCCAGCAGCTTATCCCTAGCTGGGGAGACCCAGTACTTC. Translating gives CASSLSLAGETQYF.

The V and J genes are TRBV7-9 and TRBJ2-1; 10 bases map to TRBD2. V was clipped by 1 base and J by 4 bases; unmatched bases: 1. CDR1 is SEHNR, CDR2 FQNEAQ, per germline (reference sequence). This CDR3 is 15 amino acids long. The CDR3 DNA sequence: TGTGCCAGCAGCTTAGGGACTAGCGGATACAATGAGCAGTTCTTC. Amino acids: CASSLGTSGYNEQFF.

The chain has TRBV11-2 and TRBJ2-7, with 7 bases identical to TRBD2. The CDR3 covers 13 residues. The trim removed 5 bases at V and 6 bases at J, leaving 7 bases unmatched. Germline CDR1 reads SGHAT; CDR2 reads FQNNGV. This CDR3 reads CASSPGLVSEQYF. The CDR3 region has the DNA TGTGCCAGCAGCCCAGGACTAGTTTCCGAGCAGTACTTC.

V gene TRBV18 combines with J gene TRBJ2-3; D call uncertain. V lost 6 bases and J 2 bases, leaving 12 bases between the germline ends. CDR3 length: 14 amino acids. Germline V gene data show CDR1 as KGHSH and CDR2 as LQKENI. CDR3 bases: TGTGCCAGCTCGCCCCTTGAGGCCACAGATACGCAGTATTTT. Translating gives CASSPLEATDTQYF.

V usage is TRBV4-1 and J usage is TRBJ2-5; no definite D call. The CDR3 length is 14 residues. V lost 1 base and J lost 1, with 7 bases in between. Germline CDR1 reads MGHRA; CDR2 reads YSYEKL. The CDR3 DNA is TGCGCCAGCAGCCAAGTAGGTCGCCAAGAGACCCAGTACTTC. This gives the protein CASSQVGRQETQYF.

The V and J genes are TRBV29-1 and TRBJ1-6; tentatively, D is TRBD1 (5 bases). This CDR3 is 13 amino acids long. V lost 7 bases to trimming and J lost 10 bases, with 17 bases between them. Germline loops: CDR1 SQVTM, CDR2 ANQGSEA. The CDR3 here is CSAGRQRGSPLHF. The DNA for the CDR3 is TGCAGCGCAGGGCGGCAGAGAGGATCACCCCTCCACTTT.

The CDR3 is CASSYPDRYSGNTIYF. The CDR3 DNA sequence: TGTGCCAGCAGTTACCCCGACCGTTACTCTGGAAACACCATATATTTT. V and J are TRBV6-6 and TRBJ1-3; D ambiguous. Germline V gene data show CDR1 as MNHNY and CDR2 as SVGAGI (reference sequence). The CDR3 has 16 residues. The V gene lost 2 bases and the J gene lost 0 bases, with 11 bases spanning the gap.

This chain links TRBV5-8 with TRBJ1-4, with unresolved D. The V end lost 3 bases, the J end lost 4 bases, and 7 bases lay between the germline ends. The CDR3 length is 13 residues. Germline CDR1 SGHTS, CDR2 YDEGEE. CDR3 in DNA: TGTGCCAGCAGCTCGTGGGGTAATGAAAAACTGTTTTTT. Its protein product is CASSSWGNEKLFF.

V is TRBV28 and J is TRBJ1-1; maybe TRBD1 (5 bases). V shed 5 bases and J shed 5 bases, with 18 bases lying between them. Germline CDR1 is MDHEN and CDR2 is SYDVKM. The CDR3 spans 15 residues. The CDR3 spells CASSTPRDLKTEAFF. CDR3 nucleotides: TGTGCCAGCAGTACTCCCCGGGACCTCAAGACTGAAGCTTTCTTT.

This chain joins TRBV19 and TRBJ2-4; 8 nucleotides match TRBD2. The CDR3 has 11 residues. Germline trimming cut 7 bases from V and 9 bases from J; bases unmatched to any gene: 2. Germline V gene data show CDR1 as LNHDA and CDR2 as SQIVND (reference sequence). The CDR3: CASNAGGIQYF. In DNA, the CDR3 is TGTGCCAGTAATGCGGGAGGCATTCAGTACTTC.

The gene calls are TRBV9 and TRBJ2-3, with 7 bases matching TRBD2. J was trimmed by 4 bases and V by 0 bases; bases with no gene match: 2. Germline V gene data show CDR1 as SGDLS and CDR2 as YYNGEE. The CDR3 is 14 residues long. The CDR3 sequence is CASSVGLASDTQYF. The CDR3 DNA follows: TGTGCCAGCAGCGTAGGACTAGCATCAGATACGCAGTATTTT.